Given below is one TCR beta chain in context. The record originates from a study of blood T cell repertoires in COVID-19. J lost 3 bases, V lost 1 base, and 11 bases had no gene match. Germline CDR1 is SGHAT and CDR2 is FQNNGV. This CDR3 comprises 17 residues. Participants, about 18 to 100 years old, spanned around 25 US areas. Original handling: Amplification from reference gene primers served as the basis for estimated nucleated cell counts. Here immunoSEQ multiplex PCR was the method, and the copy in TCRdb shows in-frame clones only, minus some. From that table come the V and J calls and clone size; the DNA was used to work out D and trimming. The sample has some 290,000 clones; approximately 90% are singletons.

Sequenced sample: PBMCs or T cells enriched from blood (not recorded which). The chain is built from TRBV11-2 and TRBJ2-7; 8 bases agree with TRBD1. This clonotype originated in a woman between 35 and 50 years old with acute COVID-19. CDR3 in amino acids: CASSLGDRTSFFYEQYF. The CDR3 DNA is TGTGCCAGCAGCTTAGGGGACAGGACCTCTTTTTTCTACGAGCAGTACTTC.